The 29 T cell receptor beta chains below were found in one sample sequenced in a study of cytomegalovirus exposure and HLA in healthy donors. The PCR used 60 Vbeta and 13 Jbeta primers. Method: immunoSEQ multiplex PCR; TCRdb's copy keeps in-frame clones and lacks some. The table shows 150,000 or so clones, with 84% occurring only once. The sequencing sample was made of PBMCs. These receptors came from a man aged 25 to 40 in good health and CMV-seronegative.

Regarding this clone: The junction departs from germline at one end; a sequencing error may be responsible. The CDR3 loop reads CSSTPGTDTQYF. The CDR3 nucleotides are TGTTCCAGCACCCCCGGCACAGATACGCAGTATTTT. The V gene is TRBV7-9, the J gene TRBJ2-3; D uncertain. The CDR3 totals 12 residues. The germline V gene encodes CDR1 SEHNR and CDR2 FQNEAQ (reference sequence).

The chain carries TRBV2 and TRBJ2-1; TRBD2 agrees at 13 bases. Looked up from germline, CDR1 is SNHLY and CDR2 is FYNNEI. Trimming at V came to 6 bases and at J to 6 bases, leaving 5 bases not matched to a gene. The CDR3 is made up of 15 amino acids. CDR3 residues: CASRVTSGGANEQFF. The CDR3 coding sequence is TGTGCCAGCAGGGTAACTAGCGGGGGGGCCAATGAGCAGTTCTTC.

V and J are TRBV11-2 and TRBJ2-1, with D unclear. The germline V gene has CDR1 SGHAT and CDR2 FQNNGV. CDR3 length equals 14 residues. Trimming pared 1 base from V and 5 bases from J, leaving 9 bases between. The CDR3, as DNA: TGTGCCAGCAGCTTAGGGAGCAGAGACAATGAGCAGTTCTTC. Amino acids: CASSLGSRDNEQFF.

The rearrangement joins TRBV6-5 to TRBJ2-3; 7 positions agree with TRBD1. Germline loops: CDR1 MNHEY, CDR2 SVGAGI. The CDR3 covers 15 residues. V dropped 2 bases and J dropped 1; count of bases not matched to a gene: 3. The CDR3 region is CASSYGGQGTDTQYF. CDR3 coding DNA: TGTGCCAGCAGTTACGGAGGACAGGGCACAGATACGCAGTATTTT.

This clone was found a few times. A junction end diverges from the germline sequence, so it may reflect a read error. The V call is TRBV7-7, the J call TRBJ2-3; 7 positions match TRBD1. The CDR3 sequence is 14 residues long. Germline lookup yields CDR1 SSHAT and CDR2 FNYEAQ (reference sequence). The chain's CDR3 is CASSLDRETDTQYF. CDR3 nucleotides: TGTGCTAGCAGCTTAGACAGGGAAACAGATACGCAGTATTTT. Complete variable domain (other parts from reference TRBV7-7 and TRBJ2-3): GAGVSQSPRYKVTKRGQDVTLRCDPISSHATLYWYQQALGQGPEFLTYFNYEAQPDKSGLPSDRFSAERPEGSISTLTIQRTEQRDSAMYRCASSLDRETDTQYFGPGTRLTVL.

The CDR3 loop is CASSIGGGTETQYF. Written as DNA, the CDR3 is TGTGCCAGTAGTATAGGGGGGGGGACGGAGACCCAGTACTTC. The chain recombines TRBV19 with TRBJ2-5, with 7 bases identical to TRBD2. The J segment lost 5 bases and the V segment lost 1 base, leaving 4 bases of the junction unmatched. CDR1 LNHDA and CDR2 SQIVND come from the germline V gene (reference sequence). The CDR3 is 14 amino acids.

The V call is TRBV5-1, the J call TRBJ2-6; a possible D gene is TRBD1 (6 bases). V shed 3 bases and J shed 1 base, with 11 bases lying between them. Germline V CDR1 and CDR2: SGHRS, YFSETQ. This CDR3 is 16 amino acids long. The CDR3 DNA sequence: TGCGCCAGCAGCTCACTACAGGGTTCTGGGGCCAACGTCCTGACTTTC. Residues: CASSSLQGSGANVLTF.

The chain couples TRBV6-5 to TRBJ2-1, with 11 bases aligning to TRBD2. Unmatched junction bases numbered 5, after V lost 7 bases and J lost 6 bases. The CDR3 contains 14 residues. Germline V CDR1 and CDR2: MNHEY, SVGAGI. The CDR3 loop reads CASTWLAGGNEQFF. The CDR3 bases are TGTGCCAGCACCTGGCTAGCGGGGGGCAATGAGCAGTTCTTC.

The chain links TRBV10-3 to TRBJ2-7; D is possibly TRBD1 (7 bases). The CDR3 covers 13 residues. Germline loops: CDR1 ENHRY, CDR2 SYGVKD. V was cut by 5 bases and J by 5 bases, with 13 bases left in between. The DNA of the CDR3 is TGTGCCATCAGTCGACTAGGGGGCGACGAGCAGTACTTC. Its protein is CAISRLGGDEQYF.

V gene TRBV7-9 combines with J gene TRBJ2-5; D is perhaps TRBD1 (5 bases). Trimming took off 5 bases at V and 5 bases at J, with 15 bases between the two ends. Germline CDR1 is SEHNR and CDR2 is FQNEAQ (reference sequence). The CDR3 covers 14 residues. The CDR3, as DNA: TGTGCCAGCAGCCTTTACTCAGGGCAGGAGACCCAGTACTTC. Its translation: CASSLYSGQETQYF.

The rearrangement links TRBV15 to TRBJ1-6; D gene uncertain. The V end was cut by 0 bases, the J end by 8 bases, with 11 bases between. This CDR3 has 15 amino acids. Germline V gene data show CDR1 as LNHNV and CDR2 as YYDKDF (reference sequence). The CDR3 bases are TGTGCCACCAGCAGAGATTTCGTCTCGGATTCACCCCTCCACTTT. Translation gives CATSRDFVSDSPLHF.

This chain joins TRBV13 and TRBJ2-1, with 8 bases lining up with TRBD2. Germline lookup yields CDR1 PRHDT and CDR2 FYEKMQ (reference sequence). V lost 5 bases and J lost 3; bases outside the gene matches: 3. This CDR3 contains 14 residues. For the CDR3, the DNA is TGTGCCAGCAGCCTGGCGGGGGGCTACAATGAGCAGTTCTTC. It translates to CASSLAGGYNEQFF.

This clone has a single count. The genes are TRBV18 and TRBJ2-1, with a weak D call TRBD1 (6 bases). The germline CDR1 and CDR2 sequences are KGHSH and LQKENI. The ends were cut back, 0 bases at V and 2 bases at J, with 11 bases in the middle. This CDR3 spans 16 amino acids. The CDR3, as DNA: TGTGCCAGCTCACCACCCCAGGGGCGTACCTACAATGAGCAGTTCTTC. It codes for CASSPPQGRTYNEQFF.

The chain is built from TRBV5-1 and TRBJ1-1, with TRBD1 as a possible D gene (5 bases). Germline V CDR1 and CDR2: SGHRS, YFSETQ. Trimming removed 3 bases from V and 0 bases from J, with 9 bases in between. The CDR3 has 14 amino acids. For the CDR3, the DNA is TGCGCCAGCAGCTCCGGGGGGATGAACACTGAAGCTTTCTTT. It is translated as CASSSGGMNTEAFF. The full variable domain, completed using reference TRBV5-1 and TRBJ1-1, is KAGVTQTPRYLIKTRGQQVTLSCSPISGHRSVSWYQQTPGQGLQFLFEYFSETQRNKGNFPGRFSGRQFSNSRSEMNVSTLELGDSALYLCASSSGGMNTEAFFGQGTRLTVV.

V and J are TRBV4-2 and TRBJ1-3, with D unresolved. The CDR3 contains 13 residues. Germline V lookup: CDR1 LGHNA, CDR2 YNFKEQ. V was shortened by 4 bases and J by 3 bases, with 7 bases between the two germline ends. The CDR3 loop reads CASSPGFGNTIYF. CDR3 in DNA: TGTGCCAGCAGCCCGGGATTTGGAAACACCATATATTTT.

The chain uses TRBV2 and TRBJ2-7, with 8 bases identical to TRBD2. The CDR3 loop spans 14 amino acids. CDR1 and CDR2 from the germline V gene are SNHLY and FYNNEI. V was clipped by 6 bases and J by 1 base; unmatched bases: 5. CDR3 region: CASRLTGGSYEQYF. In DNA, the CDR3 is TGTGCCAGCAGACTAACGGGGGGGTCCTACGAGCAGTACTTC.

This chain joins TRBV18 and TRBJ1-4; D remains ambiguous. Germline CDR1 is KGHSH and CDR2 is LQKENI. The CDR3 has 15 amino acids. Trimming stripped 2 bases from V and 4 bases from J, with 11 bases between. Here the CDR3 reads CASSPELVVNEKLFF. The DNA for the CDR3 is TGTGCCAGCTCACCAGAACTTGTGGTTAATGAAAAACTGTTTTTT.

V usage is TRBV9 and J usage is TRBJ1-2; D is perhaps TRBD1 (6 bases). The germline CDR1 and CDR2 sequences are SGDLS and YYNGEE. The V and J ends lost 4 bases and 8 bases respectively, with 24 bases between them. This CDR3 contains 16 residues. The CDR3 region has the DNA TGTGCCAGCAGCTCCCAGACGATGGACAGCCATGGCGGCTACACCTTC. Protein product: CASSSQTMDSHGGYTF. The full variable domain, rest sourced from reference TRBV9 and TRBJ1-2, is DSGVTQTPKHLITATGQRVTLRCSPRSGDLSVYWYQQSLDQGLQFLIQYYNGEERAKGNILERFSAQQFPDLHSELNLSSLELGDSALYFCASSSQTMDSHGGYTFGSGTRLTVV.

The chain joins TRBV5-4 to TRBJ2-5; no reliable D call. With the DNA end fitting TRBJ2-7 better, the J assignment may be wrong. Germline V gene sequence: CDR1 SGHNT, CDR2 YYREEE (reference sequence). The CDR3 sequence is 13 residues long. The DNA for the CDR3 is TGTGCCAGCAGCTTGGGGTTGGGCTACGAGCAGTACTTC. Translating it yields CASSLGLGYEQYF.

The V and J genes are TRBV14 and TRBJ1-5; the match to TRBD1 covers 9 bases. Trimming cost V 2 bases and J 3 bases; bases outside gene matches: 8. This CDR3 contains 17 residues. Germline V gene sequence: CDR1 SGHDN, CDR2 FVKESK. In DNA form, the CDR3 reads TGTGCCAGCAGCCAAAGGGGTAGGGACAGGGCCAATCAGCCCCAGCATTTT. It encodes CASSQRGRDRANQPQHF.

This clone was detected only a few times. The CDR3: CASSSGYYEQYF. CDR3 nucleotide sequence: TGTGCCAGCAGCTCAGGTTACTACGAGCAGTACTTC. V and J are TRBV11-3 and TRBJ2-7; no clear D gene. Germline CDR1 reads SGHNT; CDR2 reads YENEEA. V was cut by 4 bases and J by 3 bases, with 7 bases left in between. This CDR3 spans 12 amino acids.

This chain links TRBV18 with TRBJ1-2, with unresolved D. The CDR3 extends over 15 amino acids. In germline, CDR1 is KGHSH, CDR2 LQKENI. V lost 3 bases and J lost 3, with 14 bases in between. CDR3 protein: CASSPINVGDYGYTF. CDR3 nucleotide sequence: TGTGCCAGCTCACCGATCAACGTAGGAGACTATGGCTACACCTTC.

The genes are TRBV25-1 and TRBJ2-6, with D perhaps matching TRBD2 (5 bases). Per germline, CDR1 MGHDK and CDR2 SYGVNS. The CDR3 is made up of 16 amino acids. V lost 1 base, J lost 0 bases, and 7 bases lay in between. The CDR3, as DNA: TGTGCCAGCAGTGAATGGAGGAGCTCTGGGGCCAACGTCCTGACTTTC. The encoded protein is CASSEWRSSGANVLTF.

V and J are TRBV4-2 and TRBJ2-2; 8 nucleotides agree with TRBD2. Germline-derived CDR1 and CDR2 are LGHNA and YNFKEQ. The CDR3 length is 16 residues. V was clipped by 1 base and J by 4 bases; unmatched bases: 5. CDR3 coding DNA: TGTGCCAGCAGCCAAGCGGCCCGGGAGGGCACCGGGGAGCTGTTTTTT. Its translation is CASSQAAREGTGELFF.

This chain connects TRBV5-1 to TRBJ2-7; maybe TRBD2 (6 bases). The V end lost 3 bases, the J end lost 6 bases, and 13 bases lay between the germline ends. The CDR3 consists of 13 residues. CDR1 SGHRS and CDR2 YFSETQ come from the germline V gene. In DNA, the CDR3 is TGCGCCAGCAGCTCCAAGGAGGGGCCCGAGCAGTACTTC. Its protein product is CASSSKEGPEQYF.

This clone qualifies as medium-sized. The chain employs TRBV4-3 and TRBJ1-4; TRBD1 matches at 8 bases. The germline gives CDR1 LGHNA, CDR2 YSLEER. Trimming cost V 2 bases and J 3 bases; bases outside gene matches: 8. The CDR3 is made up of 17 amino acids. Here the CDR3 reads CASSQNPPTGANEKLFF. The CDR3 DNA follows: TGCGCCAGCAGCCAAAACCCTCCGACAGGGGCTAATGAAAAACTGTTTTTT.

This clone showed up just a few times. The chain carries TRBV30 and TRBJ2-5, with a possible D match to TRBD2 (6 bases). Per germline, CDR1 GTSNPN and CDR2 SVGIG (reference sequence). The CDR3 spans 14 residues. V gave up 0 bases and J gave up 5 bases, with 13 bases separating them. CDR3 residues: CAWSVAPRGETQYF. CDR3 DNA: TGTGCCTGGAGTGTCGCACCCCGGGGGGAGACCCAGTACTTC.

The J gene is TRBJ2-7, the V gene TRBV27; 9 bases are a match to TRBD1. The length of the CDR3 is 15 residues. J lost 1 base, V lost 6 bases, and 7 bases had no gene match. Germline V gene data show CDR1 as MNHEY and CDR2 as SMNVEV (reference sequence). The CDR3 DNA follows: TGTGCCAGCAGCCGCTTGGGACAGGGTTCCTACGAGCAGTACTTC. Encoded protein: CASSRLGQGSYEQYF.

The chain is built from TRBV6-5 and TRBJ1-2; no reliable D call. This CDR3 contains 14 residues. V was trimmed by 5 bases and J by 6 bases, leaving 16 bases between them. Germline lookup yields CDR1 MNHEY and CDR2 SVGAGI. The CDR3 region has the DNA TGTGCCAGCAGTCGTAACACGTTTAGCGATGGCTACACCTTC. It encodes CASSRNTFSDGYTF.